The rows below give T cell receptor beta chains drawn from one sample of a study of T-cell reconstitution after alpha-beta-depleted transplantation in children. TCRdb used MiXCR to reprocess the PCR reads, holding one entry per CDR3 protein. The table lists 6,400 or so distinct CDR3 sequences, 16% of them singletons. Specimen: PBMCs, mostly from graft donor cells, collected 60 days after TCRalphabeta/CD19-depleted stem cell transplant. These receptor sequences come from a male patient younger than 18 who had a stem cell transplant for acute myeloid leukemia, so the T cells may come from the graft donor. The CDR3 runs from the conserved cysteine through the conserved F or W. The D gene is left open where the match is weak. Clone size is stated in some rows and not others, as once, few, many or a class when expanded.

j_gene: TRBJ2-3; d_gene: TRBD1; abundance: NA; v_gene: TRBV7-2; CDR3nt: TGTGCCAGCAGCATAGGACAGGGGATGACAGATACGCAGTATTTT; CDR3aa: CASSIGQGMTDTQYF
j_gene: TRBJ2-2; d_gene: TRBD1; abundance: NA; v_gene: TRBV4-2; CDR3nt: TGTGCCAGCAGCCAACAGGGGGCGCGGACCGGGGAGCTGTTTTTT; CDR3aa: CASSQQGARTGELFF
j_gene: TRBJ2-2; d_gene: NA; abundance: few; v_gene: TRBV18; CDR3nt: TGTGCCAGCTCACCGAACCCAACAGGGACCACCGGGGAGCTGTTTTTT; CDR3aa: CASSPNPTGTTGELFF
j_gene: TRBJ1-2; d_gene: NA; abundance: NA; v_gene: TRBV20-1; CDR3nt: TGCAGTGCCGAAATGTCGGGGGCGGTCGGCTACACCTTC; CDR3aa: CSAEMSGAVGYTF
j_gene: TRBJ2-3; d_gene: NA; abundance: few; v_gene: TRBV5-1; CDR3nt: TGCGCCAGCAGCTCGACTACCGTTTCCACAGATACGCAGTATTTT; CDR3aa: CASSSTTVSTDTQYF
j_gene: TRBJ1-2; d_gene: NA; abundance: NA; v_gene: TRBV5-1; CDR3nt: TGCGCCAGCAGCACTCGGGAGGAGGGTGTCTATGGCTACACCTTC; CDR3aa: CASSTREEGVYGYTF
j_gene: TRBJ1-5; d_gene: NA; abundance: NA; v_gene: TRBV24-1; CDR3nt: TGTGCCACCAGTGATTCTCGCCGGAGCAATCAGCCCCAGCATTTT; CDR3aa: CATSDSRRSNQPQHF
j_gene: TRBJ2-1; d_gene: NA; abundance: few; v_gene: TRBV3-1; CDR3nt: TGTGCCAGCAGCCAAGTGAATGGGAGGAAGTACAATGAGCAGTTCTTC; CDR3aa: CASSQVNGRKYNEQFF
j_gene: TRBJ2-4; d_gene: NA; abundance: medium-sized; v_gene: TRBV7-9; CDR3nt: TGTGCCAGCAGCTTAGGGGCGAGTCTCTCCATTCAGTACTTC; CDR3aa: CASSLGASLSIQYF
j_gene: TRBJ2-7; d_gene: TRBD1; abundance: medium-sized; v_gene: TRBV29-1; CDR3nt: TGCAGCGTTGTCACCGCCGGGACAGGTCGCCACGAGCAGTACTTC; CDR3aa: CSVVTAGTGRHEQYF
j_gene: TRBJ2-7; d_gene: NA; abundance: NA; v_gene: TRBV7-2; CDR3nt: TGTGCCAGCAGCTTCGTCTACGAGCAGTACTTC; CDR3aa: CASSFVYEQYF
j_gene: TRBJ2-1; d_gene: NA; abundance: NA; v_gene: TRBV4-2; CDR3nt: TGTGCCAGCAGCCAGGCCAGGGGTAGCTCCTACAATGAGCAGTTCTTC; CDR3aa: CASSQARGSSYNEQFF
j_gene: TRBJ2-7; d_gene: NA; abundance: medium-sized; v_gene: TRBV15; CDR3nt: TGTGCCACCAGCAGAGATATTCCCGGCTCCTACGAGCAGTACTTC; CDR3aa: CATSRDIPGSYEQYF
j_gene: TRBJ1-3; d_gene: NA; abundance: NA; v_gene: TRBV5-2; CDR3nt: TGTGCCAGCAATCCGTCCGGACTTACTGGAAACACCATATATTTT; CDR3aa: CASNPSGLTGNTIYF
j_gene: TRBJ2-3; d_gene: TRBD1; abundance: few; v_gene: TRBV27; CDR3nt: TGTGCCAGCAGTTCCCCCTCCTCGGGACAGAGCACAGATACGCAGTATTTT; CDR3aa: CASSSPSSGQSTDTQYF
j_gene: TRBJ2-5; d_gene: NA; abundance: NA; v_gene: TRBV7-2; CDR3nt: TGTGCCAGCAGCCTGAAAATCGGGGGTAAAGGGGGGACCCAGTACTTC; CDR3aa: CASSLKIGGKGGTQYF
j_gene: TRBJ2-1; d_gene: NA; abundance: NA; v_gene: TRBV4-2; CDR3nt: TGTGCCAGCAGCCAACCTCCGACTAATAACTACAATGAGCAGTTCTTC; CDR3aa: CASSQPPTNNYNEQFF
j_gene: TRBJ1-2; d_gene: TRBD1; abundance: few; v_gene: TRBV29-1; CDR3nt: TGCAGTGACAGGGGGCTGCTATATGGCTACACCTTC; CDR3aa: CSDRGLLYGYTF
j_gene: TRBJ2-1; d_gene: TRBD2; abundance: NA; v_gene: TRBV28; CDR3nt: TGTGCCAGCAGTTTACCCGGGACTAGGAAATGGGATGAGCAGTTCTTC; CDR3aa: CASSLPGTRKWDEQFF
j_gene: TRBJ2-3; d_gene: TRBD2; abundance: NA; v_gene: TRBV25-1; CDR3nt: TGTGCCAGCACCAATTTAGCGGGGGCGGGAGATACGCAGTATTTT; CDR3aa: CASTNLAGAGDTQYF
j_gene: TRBJ2-4; d_gene: NA; abundance: medium-sized; v_gene: TRBV7-2; CDR3nt: TGTGCCAGCAGCGGCGGCAAGGTAGCCAAAAACATTCAGTACTTC; CDR3aa: CASSGGKVAKNIQYF
j_gene: TRBJ1-1; d_gene: TRBD1; abundance: NA; v_gene: TRBV20-1; CDR3nt: TGCAGTGCTAGGTACAGGGCAGGGGGCACTGAAGCTTTCTTT; CDR3aa: CSARYRAGGTEAFF